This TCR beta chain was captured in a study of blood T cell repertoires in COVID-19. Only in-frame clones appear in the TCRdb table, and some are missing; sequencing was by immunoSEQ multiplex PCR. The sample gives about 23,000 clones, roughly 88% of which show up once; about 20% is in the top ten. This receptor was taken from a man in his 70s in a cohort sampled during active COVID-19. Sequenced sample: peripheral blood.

CDR3 amino acids: CASTLRTGGYEQYF. The CDR3 nucleotides are TGTGCCAGCACCCTGCGAACAGGGGGCTACGAGCAGTACTTC. This chain joins TRBV3-1 (or the pseudogene TRBV3-2) and TRBJ2-7, with 8 bases lining up with TRBD1. CDR1 is LGHDT, CDR2 YNNKEL, per germline (reference sequence). Germline trimming cut 7 bases from V and 3 bases from J; bases unmatched to any gene: 8. CDR3 length equals 14 residues.